What follows describes a single T cell receptor (beta chain). Its cognate antigen has yet to be identified. No qualities accompany the bases; no much larger clone lies one base away. The sample belongs to a study of blood T cell repertoires in COVID-19 (TCRdb year 2020). Context from the whole study: Samples covering the acute and convalescent phases of COVID-19 were provided by collaborators in the United States, Italy and Spain. The material from the prospective study consisted of cDNA or gDNA derived from T cells, B-cell-depleted T cells, or PBMCs. The dataset comprised deeply sampled blood TCRbeta repertoires from subjects exposed to, actively infected with, or recovered from COVID-19. A freely available public database, intended as a resource for researchers studying the immune response to SARS-CoV-2, is where the repertoires were released. Samples were obtained from the ongoing ImmuneRACE study (first 160 participants) and from approximately 1,200 subjects provided by 6 global collaborators. A de-identified subject ID, COVID-19 status, age in years and sex were almost always included in the sample metadata. HLA class I and class II types, where available, came from metadata supplied by the sample provider rather than from assay-based typing. On the study overall, not on this receptor specifically: How much clinical and demographic metadata was included differed by source and by participant, and the metadata was provided uncurated.

Collaborating institutions collected whole blood in K2EDTA tubes following their own protocols. For TCRbeta analysis, collaborators shipped samples as frozen whole blood, isolated PBMCs, or DNA extracted from either of those sample types. CDR1 and CDR2 are read off the germline V gene as SGHVS and FQNEAQ. Relative to germline, V is missing 2 bases and J is missing 2 bases, with 6 bases of the junction outside any gene match. Taken from cysteine to phenylalanine, the CDR3 has 15 residues. Solely the CDR3 DNA is kept, with 45 bases framed from the first base. TCRbeta CDR3 regions were amplified from genomic DNA by means of the immunoSEQ Assay, a bias-controlled multiplex PCR. In the paper's pipeline: Nucleated cell counts per sample were estimated from amplification of reference gene primers within the assay. To quantify the absolute abundance of each unique TCRbeta CDR3 rearrangement, sequence reads were collapsed and filtered. For each sample, productive Simpson clonality was calculated as the square root of Simpson's diversity index across productive rearrangements. TCRdb retrieved this table from immuneACCESS and kept in-frame rearrangements only. Not all clones are present; in checked studies, unresolved V genes account for under half, and no reason is known for the remainder. The V and J calls and clone size are taken from that table; D and trimming were inferred from the DNA. This sample holds under 300,000 clones; approximately 80% were observed only once. The ten largest account for roughly 4.9% of the sample.

The sample consisted of peripheral blood. Here the chain combines TRBV7-8 and TRBJ2-7, and 7 junction bases match TRBD1. The sequence was obtained from a woman of 80 years or more with active or convalescent COVID-19. The CDR3 protein is CASSLMMGQTYEQYF. The bases are TGTGCCAGCAGCTTAATGATGGGACAGACCTACGAGCAGTACTTC.